The 15 T cell receptor beta chains given below trace back to one sample, sequenced in a study of cytomegalovirus exposure and HLA in healthy donors. PCR was performed using 60 Vbeta and 13 Jbeta primers. Repertoires were generated with immunoSEQ multiplex PCR, while TCRdb's copy carries only in-frame clones and drops some. The repertoire consists of about 160,000 clones, with roughly 76% occurring once and the leading ten covering more than 1.2%. What was sequenced was PBMCs. Source of these receptors: a man in his sixties in good health and CMV-seronegative.

The chain recombines TRBV11-2 with TRBJ2-7; perhaps TRBD1 as D (6 bases). This CDR3 has 14 amino acids. Germline V gene sequence: CDR1 SGHAT, CDR2 FQNNGV. The ends were cut back, 3 bases at V and 3 bases at J, with 12 bases in the middle. CDR3 sequence reads: CASSFADRLYEQYF. The CDR3, as DNA: TGTGCCAGCAGCTTCGCGGACAGACTCTACGAGCAGTACTTC.

J is TRBJ2-5 and V is TRBV30; D may be TRBD1 (5 bases). The CDR3 runs to 12 residues. CDR1 and CDR2 from the germline V gene are GTSNPN and SVGIG (reference sequence). Trimming shortened V by 4 bases and J by 8 bases, and 14 bases separated the two germline ends. The CDR3 is CAWKGPSDTQYF. CDR3 in DNA: TGTGCCTGGAAGGGGCCTTCCGATACCCAGTACTTC.

This clone was seen only a few times. CDR3 nucleotides: TGCGCCAGCAGCACCAGACTAGCGGATACGCAGTATTTT. Translation: CASSTRLADTQYF. V gene TRBV5-1 combines with J gene TRBJ2-3; the match to TRBD2 covers 8 bases. The CDR3 is 13 residues long. V lost 4 bases to trimming and J lost 6 bases; unmatched junction nucleotides: 4. Germline V gene data show CDR1 as SGHRS and CDR2 as YFSETQ.

The chain joins TRBV5-1 to TRBJ1-6, with 9 bases matching TRBD1. CDR3 length equals 14 residues. V was clipped by 4 bases and J by 10 bases; unmatched bases: 6. The germline CDR1 and CDR2 sequences are SGHRS and YFSETQ. The CDR3 region is CASSPGQGDSPLHF. CDR3 sequence (DNA): TGCGCCAGCAGCCCGGGACAGGGCGACTCACCCCTCCACTTT.

This chain joins TRBV6-6 and TRBJ1-2; tentatively, D is TRBD1 (6 bases). Germline CDR1 and CDR2: MNHNY and SVGAGI (reference sequence). Trimming shortened V by 2 bases and J by 2 bases, and 15 bases separated the two germline ends. CDR3 length: 16 amino acids. The CDR3 spells CASSYPRGGANYGYTF. CDR3 sequence (DNA): TGTGCCAGCAGTTACCCACGAGGGGGGGCGAACTATGGCTACACCTTC.

The V and J genes are TRBV11-3 and TRBJ2-1, with a tentative D call TRBD2 (6 bases). CDR1 and CDR2 (germline): SGHNT, YENEEA. Trimming cost V 1 base and J 10 bases, with 14 bases left between them. The CDR3 has 14 amino acids. The CDR3 nucleotides are TGTGCCAGCAGCTTAGGCCGGGGGTCGCAAGAGCAGTTCTTC. Translated: CASSLGRGSQEQFF.

The rearrangement links TRBV7-9 to TRBJ2-2; 9 bases map to TRBD1. V dropped 7 bases and J dropped 5; count of bases not matched to a gene: 8. Germline V lookup: CDR1 SEHNR, CDR2 FQNEAQ (reference sequence). The CDR3 runs 15 residues. The CDR3 coding sequence is TGTGCCAGCAAATCCGGGACAGGGCATACCGGGGAGCTGTTTTTT. This gives the protein CASKSGTGHTGELFF.

The chain employs TRBV9 and TRBJ2-5; 11 bases line up with TRBD2. The CDR3 has 17 amino acids. V lost 0 bases and J lost 5; bases outside the gene matches: 9. Germline assignment: CDR1 SGDLS and CDR2 YYNGEE. Here the CDR3 reads CASSVGATSGSRETQYF. Here the CDR3 DNA reads TGTGCCAGCAGCGTAGGAGCCACTAGCGGGAGTAGGGAGACCCAGTACTTC.

The J gene is TRBJ2-3, the V gene TRBV7-9, with 7 bases matching TRBD1. The CDR3 runs 15 residues. Looked up from germline, CDR1 is SEHNR and CDR2 is FQNEAQ (reference sequence). V shed 5 bases, J shed 0 bases, and the junction held 5 bases outside the gene matches. Written as DNA, the CDR3 is TGTGCCAGCAGCCAGCCGGGACAGAGCACAGATACGCAGTATTTT. It is translated as CASSQPGQSTDTQYF.

The rearrangement joins TRBV6-6 to TRBJ2-7; D gene unclear. In germline, CDR1 is MNHNY, CDR2 SVGAGI (reference sequence). V was pared by 5 bases and J by 0 bases, with 11 bases between. CDR3 length: 14 residues. The CDR3, as DNA: TGTGCCAGCAGTCCCCTGAGTAGCTCCTACGAGCAGTACTTC. Translation: CASSPLSSSYEQYF.

V usage is TRBV25-1 and J usage is TRBJ2-5; D unclear. The CDR3 length is 14 residues. The V end lost 6 bases, the J end lost 1 base, and 12 bases lay between the germline ends. Germline loops: CDR1 MGHDK, CDR2 SYGVNS. The CDR3 loop reads CASRARQTQETQYF. The CDR3 nucleotides are TGTGCCAGCAGGGCCCGCCAAACCCAAGAGACCCAGTACTTC.

J is TRBJ1-5 and V is TRBV7-2; no firm D call. Trimming removed 5 bases at V and 1 base at J, with 12 bases between. The length of the CDR3 is 15 residues. Germline V CDR1 and CDR2: SGHTA, FQGNSA. CDR3 nucleotide sequence: TGTGCCAGCAGCCCCCGGACGGGAAGCAATCAGCCCCAGCATTTT. This sequence encodes CASSPRTGSNQPQHF.

The chain combines TRBV6-1 with TRBJ1-6; no reliable D call. V lost 1 base and J 0 bases, leaving 16 bases between the germline ends. CDR1 is MNHNS, CDR2 SASEGT, per germline. The CDR3 runs to 19 residues. CDR3: CASSEVMSGRSSYNSPLHF. CDR3 DNA: TGTGCCAGCAGTGAAGTCATGTCGGGTAGGAGCTCCTATAATTCACCCCTCCACTTT.

V and J are TRBV7-2 and TRBJ1-1; D remains ambiguous. V was pared by 1 base and J by 6 bases, with 12 bases between. Looked up from germline, CDR1 is SGHTA and CDR2 is FQGNSA. The CDR3 is made up of 14 amino acids. CDR3 amino acids: CASSLDWARAEAFF. CDR3 in DNA: TGTGCCAGCAGCTTAGATTGGGCCCGCGCTGAAGCTTTCTTT.

This sequence joins TRBV6-5 and TRBJ2-7; D call uncertain. Trimming took off 2 bases at V and 6 bases at J, with 11 bases between the two ends. The CDR3 totals 13 residues. Germline values: CDR1 MNHEY, CDR2 SVGAGI. For the CDR3, the DNA is TGTGCCAGCAGTTACGCCTTGAGGCTCGAGCAGTACTTC. Translated, it gives CASSYALRLEQYF.